The subject of this entry is one T cell receptor beta chain. This sample was included in a study of blood T cell repertoires in COVID-19. As processed by the authors: Amplification with reference gene primers provided the estimates of nucleated cell counts. The repertoire was sequenced with immunoSEQ multiplex PCR; TCRdb's copy has only in-frame clones and lacks some. V, J and clone size were drawn from that table, and D and trimming were deduced from the DNA. The sample records a few hundred thousand clones, roughly 85% being singletons. The V end was cut by 0 bases, the J end by 1 base, with 7 bases between. This CDR3 region has 15 residues. Looked up from germline, CDR1 is SGHRS and CDR2 is YFSETQ.

Input material: peripheral blood. The sequence was collected from a woman aged 18-29 years with acute or convalescent COVID-19. J is TRBJ1-4 and V is TRBV5-1; weak D call: TRBD1 (5 bases). CDR3: CASSLGRGTNEKLFF. CDR3 bases: TGCGCCAGCAGCTTGGGTAGGGGAACTAATGAAAAACTGTTTTTT.